This T cell receptor (beta chain) comes out of a study of blood T cell repertoires in COVID-19. Background on the study: The United States, Italy and Spain supplied acute and convalescent COVID-19 samples.

This clone appeared a few times. Here immunoSEQ multiplex PCR was the method, and the copy in TCRdb shows in-frame clones only, minus some. The table shows about 98,000 clones, with roughly nine tenths occurring only once. Germline CDR1 is MNHEY and CDR2 is SVGAGI. The length of the CDR3 is 15 residues. V was pared by 6 bases and J by 4 bases, with 8 bases of the junction left unmatched. The chain combines TRBV6-5 with TRBJ2-7, with TRBD1 identical over 11 bases. Sequences were obtained from peripheral blood. The sequence was obtained from a man aged 70 or older with acute or convalescent COVID-19. Here the CDR3 DNA reads TGTGCCAGCAGCCACGGGACAGGGGGTTTTTACGAGCAGTACGTC. Its translation: CASSHGTGGFYEQYV.